This T cell receptor beta chain was found in a study of shared clonotypes between healthy human individuals. Naive-designated CD8 cells lacked CD45RO, were positively enriched for CCR7, and omitted terminally differentiated effector memory CD45RA+ cells. Whole-study findings and limits: What naive subsets generally showed was a larger estimated richness than memory subsets showed. Specimens sampled were limited to blood, with tissue repertoires likely differing.

Comment on this clone: Its target is not known. Other DNA sequences in this specimen translate into the identical CDR3.

Germline V lookup: CDR1 SGHAT, CDR2 FQNNGV. With 5 bases removed from V and 6 bases from J, the gap between germline ends came to 8 bases. There are 12 residues in the CDR3. Clones were sequenced by immunoSEQ multiplex PCR, and TCRdb holds only the in-frame ones, with some missing. In the table there are about 2 million clones, 85% to 95% of which are singletons. This receptor was identified in a young man in good health. The chain employs TRBV11-2 and TRBJ2-1; D ambiguous. Sample: naive CD8+ T cells sorted from blood. The CDR3 protein is CASSPTVNEQFF. CDR3 nucleotide sequence: TGTGCCAGCAGCCCTACAGTCAATGAGCAGTTCTTC.